This T cell receptor beta chain is drawn from a study of Ad26.COV2.S vaccination and SARS-CoV-2 variants. Study-level information: Administration of Ad26.COV2.S was intramuscular, either once or twice 56 days apart.

This CDR3 has 14 residues. The germline V and J ends were trimmed by 0 bases and 0 bases, with 5 bases remaining between them. Germline assignment: CDR1 SGDLS and CDR2 YYNGEE. Assay used: immunoSEQ multiplex PCR; TCRdb lists only in-frame clones, some missing. The sample yields about 450,000 clones, 85% to 90% seen once. This clone turned up a few times. Its antigen is currently unknown. This specimen includes other DNA sequences encoding the same CDR3. Described treatment: 15 to 20 received Ad26.COV2.S at low or high dose, single or two shots; about five received placebo; per-sample allocation not given. Each sample was drawn 63 days after the first injection (of vaccine or placebo). At a Boston site, the person donating was an adult of 18-55 years. The vaccine delivered Wuhan-strain SARS-CoV-2 spike through an Ad26 vector. Whole-study findings and limits: Greater spike-specific TCR breadth was seen in vaccine recipients than in placebo recipients.

Sequences were derived from peripheral blood, sampled in a trial of Ad26.COV2.S vaccine versus placebo. The chain has TRBV9 and TRBJ2-3; no reliable D call. The TCR sequence derives from a person aged 18 to 59 who received the Ad26.COV2.S COVID-19 vaccine or a placebo. CDR3 sequence (DNA): TGTGCCAGCAGCGTAGCCGGTAGCACAGATACGCAGTATTTT. Translation: CASSVAGSTDTQYF.